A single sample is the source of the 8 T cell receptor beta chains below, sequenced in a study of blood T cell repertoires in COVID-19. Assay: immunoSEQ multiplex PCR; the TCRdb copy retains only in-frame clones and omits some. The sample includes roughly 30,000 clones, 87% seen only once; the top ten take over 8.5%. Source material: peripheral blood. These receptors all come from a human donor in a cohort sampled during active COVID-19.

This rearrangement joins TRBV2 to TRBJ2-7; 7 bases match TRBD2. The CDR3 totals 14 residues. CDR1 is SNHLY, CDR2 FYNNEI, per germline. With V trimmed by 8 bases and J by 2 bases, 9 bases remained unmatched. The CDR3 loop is CASVLWGGAYEQYF. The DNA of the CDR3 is TGTGCCAGCGTCCTATGGGGGGGGGCCTACGAGCAGTACTTC. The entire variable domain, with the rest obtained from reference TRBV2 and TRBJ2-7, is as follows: EPEVTQTPSHQVTQMGQEVILRCVPISNHLYFYWYRQILGQKVEFLVSFYNNEISEKSEIFDDQFSVERPDGSNFTLKIRSTKLEDSAMYFCASVLWGGAYEQYFGPGTRLTVT.

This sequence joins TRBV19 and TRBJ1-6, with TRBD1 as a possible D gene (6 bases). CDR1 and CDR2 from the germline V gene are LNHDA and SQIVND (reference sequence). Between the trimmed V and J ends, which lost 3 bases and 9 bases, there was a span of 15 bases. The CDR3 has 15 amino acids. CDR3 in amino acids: CASSIGQGLGSPLHF. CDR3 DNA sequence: TGTGCCAGTAGTATCGGGCAGGGGTTGGGTTCACCCCTCCACTTT. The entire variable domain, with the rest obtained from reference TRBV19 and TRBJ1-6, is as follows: DGGITQSPKYLFRKEGQNVTLSCEQNLNHDAMYWYRQDPGQGLRLIYYSQIVNDFQKGDIAEGYSVSREKKESFPLTVTSAQKNPTAFYLCASSIGQGLGSPLHFGNGTRLTVT.

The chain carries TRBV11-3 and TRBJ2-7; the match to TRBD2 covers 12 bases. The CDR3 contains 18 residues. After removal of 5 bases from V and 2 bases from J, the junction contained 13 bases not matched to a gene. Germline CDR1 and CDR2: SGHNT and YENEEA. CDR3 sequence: CASSPGGGLAGKTYEQYF. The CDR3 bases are TGTGCCAGCAGCCCGGGAGGTGGACTAGCGGGGAAAACCTACGAGCAGTACTTC.

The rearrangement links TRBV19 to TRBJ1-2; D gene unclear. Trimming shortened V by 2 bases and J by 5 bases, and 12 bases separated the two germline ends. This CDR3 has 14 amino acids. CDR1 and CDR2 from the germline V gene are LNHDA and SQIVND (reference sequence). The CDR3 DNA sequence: TGTGCCAGTAGTATACGGGGATTCCAGTATGGCTACACCTTC. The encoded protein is CASSIRGFQYGYTF. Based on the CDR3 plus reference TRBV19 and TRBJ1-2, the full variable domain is DGGITQSPKYLFRKEGQNVTLSCEQNLNHDAMYWYRQDPGQGLRLIYYSQIVNDFQKGDIAEGYSVSREKKESFPLTVTSAQKNPTAFYLCASSIRGFQYGYTFGSGTRLTVV.

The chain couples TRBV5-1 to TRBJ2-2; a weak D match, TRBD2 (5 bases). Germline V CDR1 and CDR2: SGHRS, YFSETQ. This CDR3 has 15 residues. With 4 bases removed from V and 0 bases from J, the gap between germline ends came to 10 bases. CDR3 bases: TGCGCCAGCAGCCCGGGGTCCCCGAACACCGGGGAGCTGTTTTTT. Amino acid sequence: CASSPGSPNTGELFF.

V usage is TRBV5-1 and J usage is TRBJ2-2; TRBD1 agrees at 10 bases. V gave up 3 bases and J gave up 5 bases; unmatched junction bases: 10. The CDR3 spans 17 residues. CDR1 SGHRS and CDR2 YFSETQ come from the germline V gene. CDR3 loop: CASSWTIGQGGTGELFF. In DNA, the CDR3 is TGCGCCAGCAGCTGGACGATAGGACAGGGGGGGACCGGGGAGCTGTTTTTT. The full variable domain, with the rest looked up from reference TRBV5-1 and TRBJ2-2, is KAGVTQTPRYLIKTRGQQVTLSCSPISGHRSVSWYQQTPGQGLQFLFEYFSETQRNKGNFPGRFSGRQFSNSRSEMNVSTLELGDSALYLCASSWTIGQGGTGELFFGEGSRLTVL.

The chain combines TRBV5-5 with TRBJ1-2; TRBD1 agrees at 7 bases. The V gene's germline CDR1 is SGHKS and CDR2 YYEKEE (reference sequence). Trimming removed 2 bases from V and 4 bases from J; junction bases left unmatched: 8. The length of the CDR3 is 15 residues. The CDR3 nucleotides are TGTGCCAGCAGCTTTTACGACAGGGAGGTCTATGGCTACACCTTC. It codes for CASSFYDREVYGYTF.

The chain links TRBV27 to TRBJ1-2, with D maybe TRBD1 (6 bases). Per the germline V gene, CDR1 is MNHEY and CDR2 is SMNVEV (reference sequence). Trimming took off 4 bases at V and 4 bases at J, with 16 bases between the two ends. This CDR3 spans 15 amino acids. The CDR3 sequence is CASSWQGSVGYGYTF. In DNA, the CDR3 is TGTGCCAGCAGTTGGCAGGGGTCGGTGGGCTATGGCTACACCTTC.